The rows below give T cell receptor beta chains drawn from one sample of a study of blood T cell repertoires in COVID-19. TCRdb's copy holds only in-frame clones and misses some; the assay was immunoSEQ multiplex PCR. The table has 50,000 or so clones, roughly 90% seen once. What was sequenced was peripheral blood. These receptors all stem from a human donor with active COVID-19. The donor label of this sample is uncertain. The CDR3 runs from the conserved cysteine through the conserved F or W. D genes are given only for firm matches. Only some rows state a clone size, as once, few, many or a class for expanded clones.

V gene	J gene	clone size	D gene	CDR3 DNA	CDR3 protein
TRBV30	TRBJ2-3	NA	TRBD2	TGTGCCTGGAGTAGGGGACTAGCGACTCCCCCGGGGGCCACAGATACGCAGTATTTT	CAWSRGLATPPGATDTQYF
TRBV5-4	TRBJ2-3	NA	NA	TGTGCCAGCAGCCCTGGTGTGAGTCTCGGAGCAGATACGCAGTATTTT	CASSPGVSLGADTQYF
TRBV28	TRBJ2-1	NA	NA	TGTGCCAGCATCCCGCTCGGCTCCTACAATGAGCAGTTCTTC	CASIPLGSYNEQFF
TRBV11-1	TRBJ2-5	NA	TRBD2	TGTGCCAGCAGCTGGCCGGGACTAGCGAACCAAGAGACCCAGTACTTC	CASSWPGLANQETQYF
TRBV6-6	TRBJ2-1	NA	TRBD1	TGTGCCAGCAGACTAACAGGACAGGGAACCTACAATGAGCAGTTCTTC	CASRLTGQGTYNEQFF
TRBV19	TRBJ1-4	NA	TRBD1	TGTGCCAGTACCGACTCCGGGACAGCCCGGGAAAAACTGTTTTTT	CASTDSGTAREKLFF
TRBV18	TRBJ2-7	NA	TRBD1	TGTGCCAGCTCACAGGGGACAGGGGGCGAGCAGTACTTC	CASSQGTGGEQYF
TRBV6-6	TRBJ2-1	NA	TRBD2	TGTGCCAGCAGTTTTCCGGGAGGAGGGTACAATGAGCAGTTCTTC	CASSFPGGGYNEQFF
TRBV5-1	TRBJ1-1	few	NA	TGCGCCAGCAGCTTGAGAGGGCAGGGGTCTGAAGCTTTCTTT	CASSLRGQGSEAFF
TRBV23-1	TRBJ2-1	NA	TRBD2	TGCGCCCGGGGGGGGGTAGCGGGAGCCATTAATGAGCAGTTCTTC	CARGGVAGAINEQFF
TRBV5-1	TRBJ1-1	once	NA	TGCGCCAGCAGCCGGCAGGCAGGGGTGAACACTGAAGCTTTCTTT	CASSRQAGVNTEAFF
TRBV6-5	TRBJ2-3	NA	NA	TGTGCCAGCAGTTACCGCGGGACAGCCACAGATACGCAGTATTTT	CASSYRGTATDTQYF
TRBV5-5	TRBJ1-1	NA	NA	TGTGCCAGCAGCTTGTTTTCTGGGTACGGGGCTGAAGCTTTCTTT	CASSLFSGYGAEAFF
TRBV10-3	TRBJ1-1	NA	NA	TGTGCCATCAGAGGACACTCGAACACTGAAGCTTTCTTT	CAIRGHSNTEAFF
TRBV19	TRBJ2-7	NA	NA	TGTGCCAGTAGGGCAGCGAGCTCCTACGAGCAGTACTTC	CASRAASSYEQYF
TRBV27	TRBJ1-4	NA	NA	TGTGCCAGCAGTTACAGGAGAACTAATGAAAAACTGTTTTTT	CASSYRRTNEKLFF
TRBV2	TRBJ2-4	NA	TRBD1	TGTGCCAGCAGGGTGCCGACAGGGGGCCTAGGAAACATTCAGTACTTC	CASRVPTGGLGNIQYF
TRBV5-1	TRBJ2-2	NA	TRBD2	TGCGCCAGCAGCTTGAAATTACTTGGGACTAGCGGGAGGTCCGGGGAGCTGTTTTTT	CASSLKLLGTSGRSGELFF
TRBV19	TRBJ1-2	NA	NA	TGTGCCAGCCGACAGGATCCTTATGGCTACACCTTC	CASRQDPYGYTF
TRBV7-2	TRBJ2-7	NA	NA	TGTGCCAGCAGCCTGTTTTACGAGCAGTACTTC	CASSLFYEQYF
TRBV19	TRBJ2-2	NA	NA	TGTGCCAGTAGTGGGGGGGCTCCCGGGGAGCTGTTTTTT	CASSGGAPGELFF
TRBV9	TRBJ2-5	NA	TRBD2	TGTGCCAGCAGCGCCCGGGACTACCAACAAGAGACCCAGTACTTC	CASSARDYQQETQYF
TRBV7-9	TRBJ2-1	NA	NA	TGTGCCAGCAGCCCCGATGGGGGACTCTCCAATGAGCAGTTCTTC	CASSPDGGLSNEQFF
TRBV6-5	TRBJ2-1	NA	TRBD2	TGTGCCAGCAGCGCCGTGGCGGGAGGCCGTGATGAGCAGTTCTTC	CASSAVAGGRDEQFF
TRBV29-1	TRBJ2-2	NA	NA	TGCAGCGCCCAGGGGTTGGGTCCTGGCACCGGGGAGCTGTTTTTT	CSAQGLGPGTGELFF
TRBV19	TRBJ1-5	NA	NA	TGTGCCAGTACCCCATGGGGGGACAATCAGCCCCAGCATTTT	CASTPWGDNQPQHF
TRBV29-1	TRBJ2-3	NA	TRBD2	TGCAGCGCGCAAGCGGGAGGGTCAGATACGCAGTATTTT	CSAQAGGSDTQYF
TRBV11-2	TRBJ2-1	NA	NA	TGTGCCAGCAGTATAGCATCTTCCTACAATGAGCAGTTCTTC	CASSIASSYNEQFF
TRBV30	TRBJ1-5	few	NA	TGTGCCTGGAGTGTGGAGGGGAATCAGCCCCAGCATTTT	CAWSVEGNQPQHF
TRBV5-1	TRBJ2-1	NA	TRBD2	TGCGCCAGCAGCTCGAATGCGGGAGGGACGAATGAGCAGTTCTTC	CASSSNAGGTNEQFF
TRBV7-8	TRBJ2-7	NA	NA	TGTGCCAGCAGCTTAAGGTGGGAGGGGGGGTACGAGCAGTACTTC	CASSLRWEGGYEQYF
TRBV28	TRBJ1-1	NA	NA	TGTGCCAGCAGGACACCGGGACTTTCCACTGAAGCTTTCTTT	CASRTPGLSTEAFF
TRBV27	TRBJ2-5	NA	NA	TGTGCCAGCAAGTTTATGTCAGGGCCTCGGGAGACCCAGTACTTC	CASKFMSGPRETQYF
TRBV7-2	TRBJ1-4	NA	NA	TGTGCCAGCAGCCTAGACCTCCGAGCAACTAATGAAAAACTGTTTTTT	CASSLDLRATNEKLFF
TRBV2	TRBJ1-1	once	NA	TGTGCCAGCAGGACAGGCCCGAACACTGAAGCTTTCTTT	CASRTGPNTEAFF
TRBV18	TRBJ2-7	NA	TRBD2	TGTGCCAGCTCAGGGGGGACTAGCGGGAGCTACGAGCAGTACTTC	CASSGGTSGSYEQYF
TRBV27	TRBJ2-1	NA	TRBD2	TGTGCCAGCAGTTTAGTAGCGGGAGGCCTTGACTTAGATGAGCAGTTCTTC	CASSLVAGGLDLDEQFF
TRBV9	TRBJ1-3	NA	NA	TGTGCCAGCAGCGTAGGAGTCGGGAACACCATATATTTT	CASSVGVGNTIYF
TRBV19	TRBJ1-1	NA	NA	TGTGCCAGTAGTATAGGCTGGACAGTGTCGCGGACTGAAGCTTTCTTT	CASSIGWTVSRTEAFF
TRBV10-3	TRBJ1-1	NA	NA	TGTGCCACGCAATATCAGGGGACCTACACTGAAGCTTTCTTT	CATQYQGTYTEAFF
TRBV6-2/TRBV6-3	TRBJ1-5	few	TRBD1	TGTGCCAGCAGTTACTGGGCTCCCGGGACAGGGAAGGATCAGCCCCAGCATTTT	CASSYWAPGTGKDQPQHF